This is a list of T cell receptor beta chains from one sample in a study of preoperative IRX-2 immunotherapy in early breast cancer. Produced via immunoSEQ multiplex PCR; TCRdb's table is partial and in-frame only. The sample has 20,000 to 30,000 clones, more than 80% seen once; the top ten hold less than 1.5%. The specimen comprised lymph node tissue, sampled after IRX-2 immunotherapy. The receptors shown here come from a human donor with breast cancer. CDR3s include the opening cysteine and the closing phenylalanine or tryptophan. D genes are given only for firm matches. Clone size is shown for a subset of rows, as once, few, many or a class of expanded clone.

size: NA
J: TRBJ1-2
V: TRBV6-8
D: NA
CDR3: CASSRQAGPYGYTF
DNA: TGTGCCAGCAGCCGACAGGCAGGGCCATATGGCTACACCTTC

size: NA
J: TRBJ1-2
V: TRBV6-8
D: TRBD1
CDR3: CASSDSYRGTMSYTF
DNA: TGTGCCAGCAGTGACTCGTACAGGGGTACTATGAGCTACACCTTC

size: once
J: TRBJ2-3
V: TRBV12-5
D: TRBD2
CDR3: CASGIGLAGDTQYF
DNA: TGTGCTAGTGGTATCGGATTAGCGGGAGATACGCAGTATTTT

size: NA
J: TRBJ2-2
V: TRBV18
D: NA
CDR3: CASSPGGTTGELFF
DNA: TGTGCCAGCTCACCAGGGGGGACCACCGGGGAGCTGTTTTTT

size: NA
J: TRBJ2-1
V: TRBV5-1
D: NA
CDR3: CASSFTGTTYNEQFF
DNA: TGCGCCAGCAGCTTCACCGGGACCACATACAATGAGCAGTTCTTC

size: NA
J: TRBJ2-5
V: TRBV11-3
D: TRBD1
CDR3: CASSTRTGGGETQYF
DNA: TGTGCCAGCAGCACCCGGACAGGGGGCGGCGAGACCCAGTACTTC

size: NA
J: TRBJ2-2
V: TRBV25-1
D: NA
CDR3: CASSELETLNTGELFF
DNA: TGTGCCAGCAGTGAATTGGAGACTTTGAACACCGGGGAGCTGTTTTTT

size: NA
J: TRBJ1-1
V: TRBV14
D: NA
CDR3: CASSRGAAAEAFF
DNA: TGTGCCAGCAGCCGGGGGGCCGCGGCTGAAGCTTTCTTT

size: NA
J: TRBJ1-6
V: TRBV18
D: NA
CDR3: CASSPTFFQNSDPSPLHF
DNA: TGTGCCAGCTCACCTACCTTCTTCCAAAACAGTGACCCTTCACCCCTCCACTTT

size: NA
J: TRBJ2-2
V: TRBV5-1
D: NA
CDR3: CASSLDPNTGELFF
DNA: TGCGCCAGCAGCTTGGATCCGAACACCGGGGAGCTGTTTTTT

size: NA
J: TRBJ1-1
V: TRBV12-5
D: NA
CDR3: CASGLLGGNTEAFF
DNA: TGTGCTAGTGGTTTGTTAGGGGGGAACACTGAAGCTTTCTTT

size: NA
J: TRBJ1-3
V: TRBV15
D: NA
CDR3: CATSRGGQGNTIYF
DNA: TGTGCCACCAGCCGCGGCGGGCAAGGAAACACCATATATTTT

size: NA
J: TRBJ2-7
V: TRBV11-3
D: NA
CDR3: CASSSYLRSFEQYF
DNA: TGTGCCAGCAGCTCCTACCTACGGTCTTTCGAGCAGTACTTC

size: NA
J: TRBJ1-6
V: TRBV5-1
D: NA
CDR3: CASSFTGTENSPLHF
DNA: TGCGCCAGCAGCTTCACAGGGACCGAGAATTCACCCCTCCACTTT

size: NA
J: TRBJ2-6
V: TRBV28
D: NA
CDR3: CASSLGSAGANVLTF
DNA: TGTGCCAGCAGTTTGGGTTCGGCAGGGGCCAACGTCCTGACTTTC

size: NA
J: TRBJ2-7
V: TRBV6-8
D: NA
CDR3: CASSYDSERLRRYEQYF
DNA: TGTGCCAGCAGTTACGACTCGGAACGGCTCCGAAGATACGAGCAGTACTTC

size: NA
J: TRBJ1-6
V: TRBV12-5
D: TRBD1
CDR3: CASTGGRGRGAYNSPLHF
DNA: TGTGCCAGCACTGGGGGCAGGGGGCGCGGGGCCTATAATTCACCCCTCCACTTT

size: NA
J: TRBJ2-3
V: TRBV6-8
D: NA
CDR3: CASSFYGVGENTQYF
DNA: TGTGCCAGCAGTTTCTATGGGGTGGGTGAAAATACGCAGTATTTT

size: NA
J: TRBJ1-1
V: TRBV19
D: TRBD1
CDR3: CASKGTGGLSLNTEAFF
DNA: TGTGCCAGTAAGGGGACAGGGGGTCTTTCTTTGAACACTGAAGCTTTCTTT

size: NA
J: TRBJ1-5
V: TRBV28
D: NA
CDR3: CATSTGNQPQHF
DNA: TGTGCCACCTCGACGGGCAATCAGCCCCAGCATTTT

size: NA
J: TRBJ2-2
V: TRBV14
D: NA
CDR3: CASSLLQAGELFF
DNA: TGTGCCAGCAGCCTACTGCAGGCCGGGGAGCTGTTTTTT

size: NA
J: TRBJ1-1
V: TRBV19
D: TRBD1
CDR3: CAISTGTAGGEAFF
DNA: TGTGCCATAAGTACCGGGACAGCGGGGGGTGAAGCTTTCTTT

size: NA
J: TRBJ1-3
V: TRBV6-8
D: NA
CDR3: CASSLRQDPGNTIYF
DNA: TGTGCCAGCAGTCTCCGACAGGACCCTGGAAACACCATATATTTT

size: NA
J: TRBJ2-2
V: TRBV10-2
D: NA
CDR3: CASRPNRATNTGELFF
DNA: TGCGCCAGCAGACCCAACAGGGCTACGAACACCGGGGAGCTGTTTTTT

size: NA
J: TRBJ1-3
V: TRBV29-1
D: NA
CDR3: CSVDSGYGGNTIYF
DNA: TGCAGCGTAGACTCAGGGTATGGTGGAAACACCATATATTTT

size: NA
J: TRBJ2-1
V: TRBV15
D: TRBD2
CDR3: CASSLLAGVTLEQFF
DNA: TGTGCCAGCAGCTTGCTAGCGGGGGTTACTCTCGAGCAGTTCTTC

size: NA
J: TRBJ2-1
V: TRBV18
D: NA
CDR3: CASSLTDLAYNEQFF
DNA: TGTGCCAGCTCACTTACGGACCTAGCCTACAATGAGCAGTTCTTC

size: NA
J: TRBJ1-4
V: TRBV28
D: TRBD1
CDR3: CASSHTGGGGYEKLFF
DNA: TGTGCCAGCAGTCACACAGGGGGTGGGGGCTATGAAAAACTGTTTTTT

size: NA
J: TRBJ1-4
V: TRBV7-7
D: TRBD1
CDR3: CASSPGTDTTNEKLFF
DNA: TGTGCCAGCAGCCCAGGGACAGACACAACTAATGAAAAACTGTTTTTT

size: NA
J: TRBJ2-2
V: TRBV6-8
D: NA
CDR3: CASRRNRNTGELFF
DNA: TGTGCCAGCAGAAGGAACAGAAACACCGGGGAGCTGTTTTTT

size: NA
J: TRBJ1-4
V: TRBV18
D: NA
CDR3: CASSAPQGRGDEKLFF
DNA: TGTGCCAGCTCAGCCCCCCAGGGCCGAGGTGATGAAAAACTGTTTTTT

size: few
J: TRBJ1-2
V: TRBV28
D: NA
CDR3: CASTPGLVAGYTF
DNA: TGTGCCAGCACCCCAGGGCTCGTCGCCGGCTACACCTTC

size: NA
J: TRBJ1-2
V: TRBV18
D: NA
CDR3: CASSPRDPRAGNYGYTF
DNA: TGTGCCAGCTCACCAAGAGATCCCAGGGCGGGGAACTATGGCTACACCTTC

size: NA
J: TRBJ2-1
V: TRBV19
D: TRBD2
CDR3: CASSSSGGNNEQFF
DNA: TGTGCCAGTAGTTCTAGCGGGGGAAACAATGAGCAGTTCTTC

size: NA
J: TRBJ2-1
V: TRBV28
D: NA
CDR3: CASLSLGLGEQFF
DNA: TGTGCCAGCCTCTCCCTCGGTTTAGGTGAGCAGTTCTTC

size: NA
J: TRBJ1-2
V: TRBV6-8
D: NA
CDR3: CASSYSGLRGNYGYTF
DNA: TGTGCCAGCAGTTACTCGGGACTACGAGGGAACTATGGCTACACCTTC

size: NA
J: TRBJ1-6
V: TRBV19
D: NA
CDR3: CASSMFAREGYNSPLHF
DNA: TGTGCCAGTAGTATGTTCGCCAGAGAAGGCTATAATTCACCCCTCCACTTT

size: NA
J: TRBJ1-1
V: TRBV6-8
D: TRBD1
CDR3: CASNRQGSNTEAFF
DNA: TGTGCCAGCAACAGACAGGGGTCGAACACTGAAGCTTTCTTT

size: NA
J: TRBJ2-5
V: TRBV30
D: TRBD2
CDR3: CAWNLAGLETQYF
DNA: TGTGCCTGGAACCTAGCGGGGTTGGAGACCCAGTACTTC

size: NA
J: TRBJ1-1
V: TRBV6-8
D: NA
CDR3: CASSVGGDTEAFF
DNA: TGTGCCAGCAGTGTCGGGGGAGACACTGAAGCTTTCTTT

size: NA
J: TRBJ2-3
V: TRBV7-6
D: NA
CDR3: CASSLGGFRTDTQYF
DNA: TGTGCTAGCAGCTTAGGAGGATTTCGAACAGATACGCAGTATTTT

size: NA
J: TRBJ1-2
V: TRBV18
D: NA
CDR3: CASSPDPNGVGYTF
DNA: TGTGCCAGCTCACCCGACCCAAACGGCGTTGGCTACACCTTC

size: NA
J: TRBJ1-1
V: TRBV6-8
D: NA
CDR3: CASSLLAGRQNTEAFF
DNA: TGTGCCAGCAGTCTCCTGGCGGGACGGCAGAACACTGAAGCTTTCTTT

size: NA
J: TRBJ1-5
V: TRBV11-3
D: NA
CDR3: CASSSGQPNQPQHF
DNA: TGTGCCAGCAGCTCAGGACAGCCCAATCAGCCCCAGCATTTT

size: NA
J: TRBJ1-4
V: TRBV5-1
D: NA
CDR3: CASSLGRSRWEKLFF
DNA: TGCGCCAGCAGCTTGGGCAGGTCCCGGTGGGAAAAACTGTTTTTT

size: few
J: TRBJ2-3
V: TRBV6-8
D: TRBD2
CDR3: CASFETSGGIDTQYF
DNA: TGTGCCAGCTTTGAGACTAGCGGGGGGATAGATACGCAGTATTTT